The entry below describes one T cell receptor beta chain. The source of the sample is a study of blood T cells in healthy people across ages. With a J-beta primer mix and a sample-barcoded 5' primer, a second PCR ran about 7 to 12 cycles. TCRdb independently ran MiXCR on the 5' RACE reads; one entry per CDR3 protein. The sample has around 1,700,000 distinct CDR3 sequences, 28% seen once. Trimming removed 4 bases from V and 6 bases from J, with 15 bases in between. This CDR3 has 14 amino acids. Per the germline V gene, CDR1 is SGHRS and CDR2 is YFSETQ. This receptor was obtained from a woman in her 30s in good health. The sequencing input was blood. The genes are TRBV5-1 and TRBJ2-3; unclear D gene. CDR3 protein: CASSHPKGADTQYF. CDR3 in DNA: TGCGCCAGCAGCCACCCCAAAGGTGCCGATACGCAGTATTTT.